The source of this T cell receptor (beta chain) is a study of T cell changes during pregnancy in multiple sclerosis. The assay was immunoSEQ multiplex PCR, and TCRdb's table has in-frame clones only and misses some. Of approximately 59,000 clones in the sample, under 95% were seen once. Comments on this clone: Mismatch with germline at one junction end may stem from a read error.

CDR1 is MDHEN, CDR2 SYDVKM, per germline. CDR3 length equals 14 residues. The clonotype was recovered from a female donor in good health, enrolled as a control in a pregnancy study. The chain employs TRBV28 and TRBJ2-1; TRBD2 might be the D (6 bases). The sequencing used peripheral blood, collected in the third trimester of pregnancy. This CDR3 reads CASSSITGSPSGVF. The CDR3 DNA sequence: TGTGCCAGCAGTTCTATAACCGGGAGCCCGTCGGGAGTCTTC.